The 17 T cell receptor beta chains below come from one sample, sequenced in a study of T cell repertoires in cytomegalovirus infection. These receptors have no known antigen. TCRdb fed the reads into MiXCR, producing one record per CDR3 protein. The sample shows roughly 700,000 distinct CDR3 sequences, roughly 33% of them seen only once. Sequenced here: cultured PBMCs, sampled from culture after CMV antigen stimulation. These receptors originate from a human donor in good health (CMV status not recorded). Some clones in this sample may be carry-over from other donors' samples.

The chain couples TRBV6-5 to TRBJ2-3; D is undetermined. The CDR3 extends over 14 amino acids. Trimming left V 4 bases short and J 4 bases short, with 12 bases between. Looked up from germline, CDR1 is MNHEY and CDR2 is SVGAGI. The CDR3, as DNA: TGTGCCAGCAGTTCGCAGGTAGCTGCAGATACGCAGTATTTT. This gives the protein CASSSQVAADTQYF.

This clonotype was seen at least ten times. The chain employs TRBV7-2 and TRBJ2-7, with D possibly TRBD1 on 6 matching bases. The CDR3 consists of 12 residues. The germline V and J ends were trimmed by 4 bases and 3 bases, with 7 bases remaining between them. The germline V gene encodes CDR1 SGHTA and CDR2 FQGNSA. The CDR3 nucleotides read TGTGCCAGCAGCTCCAGGGGCTACGAGCAGTACTTC. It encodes CASSSRGYEQYF.

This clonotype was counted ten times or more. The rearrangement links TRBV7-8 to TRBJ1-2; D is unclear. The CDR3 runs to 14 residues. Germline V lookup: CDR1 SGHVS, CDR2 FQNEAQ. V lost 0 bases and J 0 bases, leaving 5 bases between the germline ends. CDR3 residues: CASSLARTNYGYTF. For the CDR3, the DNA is TGTGCCAGCAGCTTAGCTAGGACTAACTATGGCTACACCTTC. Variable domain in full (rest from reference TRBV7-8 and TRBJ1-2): GAGVSQSPRYKVAKRGQDVALRCDPISGHVSLFWYQQALGQGPEFLTYFQNEAQLDKSGLPSDRFFAERPEGSVSTLKIQRTQQEDSAVYLCASSLARTNYGYTFGSGTRLTVV.

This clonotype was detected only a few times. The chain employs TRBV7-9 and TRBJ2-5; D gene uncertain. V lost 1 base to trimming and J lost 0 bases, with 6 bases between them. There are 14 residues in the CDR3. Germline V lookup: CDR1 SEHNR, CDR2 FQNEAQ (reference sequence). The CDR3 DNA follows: TGTGCCAGCAGCTTAGACACCCACCAAGAGACCCAGTACTTC. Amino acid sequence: CASSLDTHQETQYF.

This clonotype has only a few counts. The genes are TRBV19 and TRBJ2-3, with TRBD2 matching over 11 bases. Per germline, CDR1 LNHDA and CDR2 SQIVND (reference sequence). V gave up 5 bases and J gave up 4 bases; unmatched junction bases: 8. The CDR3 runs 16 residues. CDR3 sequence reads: CASSADSGGAADTQYF. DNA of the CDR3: TGTGCCAGTAGTGCCGATAGCGGGGGGGCCGCAGATACGCAGTATTTT.

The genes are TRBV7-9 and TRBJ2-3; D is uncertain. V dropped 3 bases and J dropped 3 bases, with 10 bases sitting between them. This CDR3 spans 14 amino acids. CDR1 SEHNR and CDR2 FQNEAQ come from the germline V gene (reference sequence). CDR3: CASSLDQATDTQYF. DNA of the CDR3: TGTGCCAGCAGCTTGGACCAGGCGACAGATACGCAGTATTTT.

The CDR3 region has the DNA TGTGCCAGCAGTGGGGTCAAACGGGGACTAGCGGAGACCCAGTACTTC. Protein: CASSGVKRGLAETQYF. The rearrangement joins TRBV25-1 to TRBJ2-5; TRBD2 agrees at 10 bases. J was trimmed by 5 bases and V by 4 bases; bases with no gene match: 10. This CDR3 spans 16 amino acids. Germline V CDR1 and CDR2: MGHDK, SYGVNS.

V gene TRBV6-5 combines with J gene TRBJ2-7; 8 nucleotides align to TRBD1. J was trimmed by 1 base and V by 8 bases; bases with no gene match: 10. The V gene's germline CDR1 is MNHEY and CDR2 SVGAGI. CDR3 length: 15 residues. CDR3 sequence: CASRLRDRWSYEQYF. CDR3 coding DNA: TGTGCCAGCCGTCTACGGGACAGGTGGTCCTACGAGCAGTACTTC.

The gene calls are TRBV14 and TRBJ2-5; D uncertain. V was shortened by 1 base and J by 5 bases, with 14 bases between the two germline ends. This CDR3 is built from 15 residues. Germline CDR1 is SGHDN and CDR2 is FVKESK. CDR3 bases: TGTGCCAGCAGCCAAGGACTGGCTCGTGAGGAGACCCAGTACTTC. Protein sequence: CASSQGLAREETQYF.

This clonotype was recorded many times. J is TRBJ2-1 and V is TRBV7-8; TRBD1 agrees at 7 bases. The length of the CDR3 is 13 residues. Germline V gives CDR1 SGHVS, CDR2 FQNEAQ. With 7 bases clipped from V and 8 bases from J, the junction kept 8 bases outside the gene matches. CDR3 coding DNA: TGTGCCAGCACCACGGGACAGATTGATGAGCAGTTCTTC. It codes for CASTTGQIDEQFF. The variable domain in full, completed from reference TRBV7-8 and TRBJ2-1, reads GAGVSQSPRYKVAKRGQDVALRCDPISGHVSLFWYQQALGQGPEFLTYFQNEAQLDKSGLPSDRFFAERPEGSVSTLKIQRTQQEDSAVYLCASTTGQIDEQFFGPGTRLTVL.

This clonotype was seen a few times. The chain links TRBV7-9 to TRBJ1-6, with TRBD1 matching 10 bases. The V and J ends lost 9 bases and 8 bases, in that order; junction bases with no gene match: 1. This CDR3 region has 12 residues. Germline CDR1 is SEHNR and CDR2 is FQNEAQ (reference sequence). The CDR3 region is CASGTGDSPLHF. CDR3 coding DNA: TGTGCCAGTGGGACAGGGGATTCACCCCTCCACTTT.

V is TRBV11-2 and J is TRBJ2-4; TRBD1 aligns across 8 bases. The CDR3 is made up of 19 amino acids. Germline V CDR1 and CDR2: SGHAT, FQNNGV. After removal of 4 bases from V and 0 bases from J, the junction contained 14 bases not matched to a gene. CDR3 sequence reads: CASSSPGTGFLLAKNIQYF. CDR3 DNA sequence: TGTGCCAGCAGCTCCCCCGGGACAGGTTTTCTACTAGCCAAAAACATTCAGTACTTC.

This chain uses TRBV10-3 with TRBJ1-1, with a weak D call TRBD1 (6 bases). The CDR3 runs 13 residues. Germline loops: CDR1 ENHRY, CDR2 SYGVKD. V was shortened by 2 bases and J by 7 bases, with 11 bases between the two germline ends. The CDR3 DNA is TGTGCCATCAGTGAGACAGGGATGAGTGAAGCTTTCTTT. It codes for CAISETGMSEAFF.

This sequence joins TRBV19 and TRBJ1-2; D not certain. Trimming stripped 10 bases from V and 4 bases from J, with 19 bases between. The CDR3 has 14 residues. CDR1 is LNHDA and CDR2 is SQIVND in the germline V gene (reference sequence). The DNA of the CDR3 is TGTGCCACTTTGGCTATCCCTGGTGGCTATGGCTACACCTTC. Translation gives CATLAIPGGYGYTF.

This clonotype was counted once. The CDR3, as DNA: TGTGCCAGTAGCCGGGACAGGGGGCGCGGGAGGACTGAAGCTTTCTTT. Residues: CASSRDRGRGRTEAFF. The rearrangement uses TRBV6-2 or TRBV6-3 and TRBJ1-1; 12 positions match TRBD1. V lost 9 bases and J lost 5; bases outside the gene matches: 13. CDR3 length equals 16 residues. Germline V gene data show CDR1 as MNHEY and CDR2 as SVGEGT.

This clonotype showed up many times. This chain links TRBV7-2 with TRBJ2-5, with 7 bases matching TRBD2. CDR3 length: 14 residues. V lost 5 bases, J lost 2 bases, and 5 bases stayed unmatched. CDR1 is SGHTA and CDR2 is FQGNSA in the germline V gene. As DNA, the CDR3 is TGTGCCAGCAGCCGAGCGGGACCACAAGAGACCCAGTACTTC. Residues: CASSRAGPQETQYF.

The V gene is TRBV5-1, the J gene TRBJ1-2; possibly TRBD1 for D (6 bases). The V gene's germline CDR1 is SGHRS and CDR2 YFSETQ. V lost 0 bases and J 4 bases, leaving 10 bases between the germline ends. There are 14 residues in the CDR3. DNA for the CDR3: TGCGCCAGCAGCTTGGATACAGGGACCTATGGCTACACCTTC. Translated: CASSLDTGTYGYTF.